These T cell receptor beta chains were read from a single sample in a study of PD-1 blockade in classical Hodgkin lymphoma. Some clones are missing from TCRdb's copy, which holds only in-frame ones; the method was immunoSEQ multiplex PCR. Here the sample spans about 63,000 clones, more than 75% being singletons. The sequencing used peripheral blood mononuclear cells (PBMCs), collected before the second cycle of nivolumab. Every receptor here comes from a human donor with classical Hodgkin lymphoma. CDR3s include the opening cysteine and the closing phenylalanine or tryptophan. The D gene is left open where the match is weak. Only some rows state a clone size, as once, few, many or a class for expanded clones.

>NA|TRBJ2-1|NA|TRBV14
TGTGCCAGTAAGGGTTACAATGAGCAGTTCTTC
CASKGYNEQFF
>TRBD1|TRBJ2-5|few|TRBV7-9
TGTGCCGTAGACAGGGGGCTCGGTGAAGAGACCCAGTACTTC
CAVDRGLGEETQYF
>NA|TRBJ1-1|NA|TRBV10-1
TGCGCCAGCAGTGAGGACAGGTACTCGAAGGCTTTCTTT
CASSEDRYSKAFF
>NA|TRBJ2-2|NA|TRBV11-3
TGTGCCAGCAGCTTGGGCACCGGGGAGCTGTTTTTT
CASSLGTGELFF
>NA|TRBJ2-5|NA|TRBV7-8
TGTGCCAGCAGCTTAGTTCCGGGGAAGACCCAGTACTTC
CASSLVPGKTQYF
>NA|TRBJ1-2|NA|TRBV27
TGTGCCAGCAGTCCCTCATCAATGGTTGGCTACACCTTC
CASSPSSMVGYTF
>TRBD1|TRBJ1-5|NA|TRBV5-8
TGTGCCAGCAGCCCTGGGACAGGGGGTACTAGCAATCAGCCCCAGCATTTT
CASSPGTGGTSNQPQHF
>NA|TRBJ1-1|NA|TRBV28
TGTGCCAGCAGTTTCGCTCACAGGGAAGAAGCTTTCTTT
CASSFAHREEAFF
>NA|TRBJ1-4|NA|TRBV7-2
TGTGCCAGCAGCTACAGGGCAACTAATGAAAAACTGTTTTTT
CASSYRATNEKLFF
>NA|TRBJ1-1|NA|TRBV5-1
TGCGCCAGCAGCTCCCAACCAATGAACGCTGAAGCTTTCTTT
CASSSQPMNAEAFF
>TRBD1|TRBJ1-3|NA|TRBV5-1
TGCGCCAGCAGTGTGACAGGGGCGGGAGGAAACACCATATATTTT
CASSVTGAGGNTIYF
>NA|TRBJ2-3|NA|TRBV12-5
TGTGCTAGTGGCTCCGGGGAGGCTAGCCGCACAGATACGCAGTATTTT
CASGSGEASRTDTQYF
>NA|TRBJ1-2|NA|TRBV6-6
TGTGCCAGCAGAACCTACACCGCCGACTATGGCTACACCTTC
CASRTYTADYGYTF
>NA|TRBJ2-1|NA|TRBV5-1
TGCGCCAGCATCGAGGGGACGAGCAACTACAATGAGCAGTTCTTC
CASIEGTSNYNEQFF
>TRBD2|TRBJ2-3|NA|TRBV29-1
TGCAGCGTCGGCGGGGGGCCTGTGGGGTCAGATACGCAGTATTTT
CSVGGGPVGSDTQYF
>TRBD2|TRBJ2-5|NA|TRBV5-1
TGCGCCAGCAGCTCGAGGACTAGCGGGGGGGCCCAAGAGACCCAGTACTTC
CASSSRTSGGAQETQYF
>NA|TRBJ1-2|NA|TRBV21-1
TGTGCCAGCAGCAAAAACCCCCCTTACCCCGGCTACACCTTC
CASSKNPPYPGYTF
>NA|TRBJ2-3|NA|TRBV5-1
TGCGCCAGCAGCTTGGTAGGGGGGGATTTTGATACGCAGTATTTT
CASSLVGGDFDTQYF
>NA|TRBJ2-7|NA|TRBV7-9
TGTGCCAGCAGATCACAGGGCGGCGAGCAGTACTTC
CASRSQGGEQYF
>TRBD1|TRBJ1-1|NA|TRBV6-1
TGTGCCAGCAGCGGGACAGGCCTAATGAACACTGAAGCTTTCTTT
CASSGTGLMNTEAFF
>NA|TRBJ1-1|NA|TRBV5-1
TGCGCCAGCAGCTTGGACAGAGAGGGGACTGAAGCTTTCTTT
CASSLDREGTEAFF
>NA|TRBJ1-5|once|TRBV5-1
TGCGCCAGCAGCTTGGACACCGGCCAGCCCCAGCATTTT
CASSLDTGQPQHF
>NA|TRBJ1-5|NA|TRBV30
TGTGCCTGGAGTGTACTTGGGAACCTTAGGGGGCCCCAGCATTTT
CAWSVLGNLRGPQHF
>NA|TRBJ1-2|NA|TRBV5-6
TGTGCCAGCAGCTTGGACCCGAGCTCGGGCGGCTACACCTTC
CASSLDPSSGGYTF
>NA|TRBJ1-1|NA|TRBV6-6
TGTGCCAGCAGGGCCACCGAGGGGGGGAGAAACACTGAAGCTTTCTTT
CASRATEGGRNTEAFF
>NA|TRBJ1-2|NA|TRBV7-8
TGTGCCAGCAGCTTTGTTAACTATGGCTACACCTTC
CASSFVNYGYTF
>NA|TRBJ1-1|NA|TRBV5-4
TGTGCCAGCGCCGTGGGGGGGGCTGGGGGTGAAGCTTTCTTT
CASAVGGAGGEAFF
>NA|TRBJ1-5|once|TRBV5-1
TGCGCCAGCAGCCCCGGGGATTTAAGGAATCAGCCCCAGCATTTT
CASSPGDLRNQPQHF
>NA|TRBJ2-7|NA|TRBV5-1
TGCGCCAGCAGCCTTGAGGGGGGCCACGAGCAGTACTTC
CASSLEGGHEQYF
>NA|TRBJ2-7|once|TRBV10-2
TGCGCCAGCAGGGCGACAGAAATGCAGTACTTC
CASRATEMQYF
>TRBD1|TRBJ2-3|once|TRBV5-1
TGCGCCAGCAGCTTGGCCGGGACAGGAACAGATACGCAGTATTTT
CASSLAGTGTDTQYF
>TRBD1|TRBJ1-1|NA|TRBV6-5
TGTGCCAGCAGTGCATCGGGACAGTCGAACACTGAAGCTTTCTTT
CASSASGQSNTEAFF
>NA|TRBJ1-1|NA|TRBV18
TGTGCCAGCTCCCTCGAGCGTGAAGCTTTCTTT
CASSLEREAFF
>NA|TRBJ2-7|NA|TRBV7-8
TGTGCCAGCAGCTACGGGCAGACCTACGAGCAGTACTTC
CASSYGQTYEQYF
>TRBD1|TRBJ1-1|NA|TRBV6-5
TGTGCCAGCCGCGGGGAGGGGGCGCGGAACACTGAAGCTTTCTTT
CASRGEGARNTEAFF
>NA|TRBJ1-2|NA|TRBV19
TGTGCCAGTAGTATCGGGGGGGCGAATGGCTACACCTTC
CASSIGGANGYTF
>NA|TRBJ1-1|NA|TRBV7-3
TGTGCCAGCAGCGAGACGGGGGACACTGAAGCTTTCTTT
CASSETGDTEAFF
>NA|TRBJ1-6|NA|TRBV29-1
TGCAGCGTCCGATTGTCCTATAATTCACCCCTCCACTTT
CSVRLSYNSPLHF
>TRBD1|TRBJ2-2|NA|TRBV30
TGTGCCTGGAGTGGACAGGGAGAGATCGGGGAGCTGTTTTTT
CAWSGQGEIGELFF
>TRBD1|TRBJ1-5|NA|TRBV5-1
TGCGCCAGCAGTCAGACAGGGGGTCAGGGTCAGCCCCAGCATTTT
CASSQTGGQGQPQHF
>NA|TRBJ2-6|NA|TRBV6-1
TGTGCCAGCAGTGGTTTAAGCTCTGGGGCCAACGTCCTGACTTTC
CASSGLSSGANVLTF
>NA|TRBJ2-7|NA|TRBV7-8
TGTGCCAGCAGCTTCAGGGATTCGGGCGAGCAGTACTTC
CASSFRDSGEQYF
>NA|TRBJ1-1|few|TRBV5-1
TGCGCCAGCACCAAGACAGCCCTGAACACTGAAGCTTTCTTT
CASTKTALNTEAFF
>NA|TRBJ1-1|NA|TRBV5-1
TGCGCCAGCAGCGTGGGAGAGAACACTGAAGCTTTCTTT
CASSVGENTEAFF
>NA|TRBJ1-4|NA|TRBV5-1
TGCGCCAGCAGCTTGGGGGGGCAGTCGAATGAAAAACTGTTTTTT
CASSLGGQSNEKLFF
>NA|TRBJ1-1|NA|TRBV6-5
TGTGCCAGCAGAGCAACGGACACTGAAGCTTTCTTT
CASRATDTEAFF
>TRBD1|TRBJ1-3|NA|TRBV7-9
TGTGCCAGCAGCAAGGACAGGGGAGACACCATATATTTT
CASSKDRGDTIYF
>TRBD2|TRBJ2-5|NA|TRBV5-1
TGCGCCAGCAGCCGCCGCGGGGGGGCCGAAGAGACCCAGTACTTC
CASSRRGGAEETQYF
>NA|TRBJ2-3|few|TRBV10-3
TGTGCCATCAGTGAACAGGGCAGAGATACGCAGTATTTT
CAISEQGRDTQYF
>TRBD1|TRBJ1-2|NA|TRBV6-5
TGTGCCAGCAGTTCGCAAACAGGGGTCGTTGACGGCTACACCTTC
CASSSQTGVVDGYTF
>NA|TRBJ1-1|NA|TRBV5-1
TGCGCCAGCAGCCAACTCCGGGGCTCCGCGTCCACTGAAGCTTTCTTT
CASSQLRGSASTEAFF
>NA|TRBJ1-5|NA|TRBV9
TGTGCCAGCAGCGTAGTATCTCTCGGAATAGGCAATCAGCCCCAGCATTTT
CASSVVSLGIGNQPQHF
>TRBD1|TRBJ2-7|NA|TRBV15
TGTGCCACCAGCAGAGATCGGGGACAGGGCTACGAGCAGTACTTC
CATSRDRGQGYEQYF
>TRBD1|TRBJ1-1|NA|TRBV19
TGTGCCAGCACGGGACAGGGGGCATCTGAAGCTTTCTTT
CASTGQGASEAFF
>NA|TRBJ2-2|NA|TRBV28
TGTGCCAGCAGTCCTCCGGGATTGAACACCGGGGAGCTGTTTTTT
CASSPPGLNTGELFF
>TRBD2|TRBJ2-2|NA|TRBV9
TGTGCCAGCAGCCCACGACTAGCGGGGGGTGGTAACACCGGGGAGCTGTTTTTT
CASSPRLAGGGNTGELFF
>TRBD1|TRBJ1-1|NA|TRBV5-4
TGTGCCAGCAGCCCGAAGGGGGACAGGGGTTTTCGGATGAACACTGAAGCTTTCTTT
CASSPKGDRGFRMNTEAFF